This T cell receptor beta chain was recorded in a study of human T cells and chemical hapten exposure. Study results and caveats: The study found expanded TCRs formed significantly more large CDR3 similarity clusters than controls.

Time point reported: patch test 1, 2 weeks after DPC sensitization. As for treatment: therapeutic diphenylcyclopropenone sensitization with weekly scalp DPC. Blood draws came before every patch-test application. Unfractionated whole blood yielded the extracted total RNA. TCRdb reprocessed the RACE reads with MiXCR, giving one entry per CDR3 protein. The table includes 300,000 to 400,000 distinct CDR3 sequences, around 7% detected once. This CDR3 is 14 amino acids long. Per the germline V gene, CDR1 is SQVTM and CDR2 is ANQGSEA. Deletions cut 1 base from V and 4 bases from J, with 13 bases between. This clonotype came up many times. Its antigen remains unidentified.

Specimen: whole blood, collected in connection with sensitization to the hapten diphenylcyclopropenone (DPC). This TCR came from a woman between 18 and 29 years old with alopecia areata. Some clones in this sample may be carry-over from other donors' samples. V usage is TRBV29-1 and J usage is TRBJ1-2; the D gene is possibly TRBD1 (6 bases). The DNA for the CDR3 is TGCAGCGTTGAAGCAGGGGAGGAAGCCTATGGCTACACCTTC. Translation gives CSVEAGEEAYGYTF.